Sequencing of this TCR beta chain was carried out in a study of beta chain features in type 1 diabetes. A remark on this clone: Its specificity is not known. The sample holds other DNA sequences that translate to the same CDR3.

Study-level findings and limits: Compared with healthy donors, patients appeared to share more similar naive, central memory and regulatory TCRB repertoires. Reduced insertions and increased deletions marked VDJ junctions in type 1 diabetes patients. Moderately but significantly shorter TCRB CDR3s were found in Type 1 diabetes patients in all four CD4+ subsets.

As every portion of the isolated RNA was reverse transcribed, the sequencing read expressed TCRB transcripts. An average of about 3.5 million reads was obtained for naive, central memory and regulatory T cell samples. Clones were sequenced by immunoSEQ multiplex PCR, and TCRdb holds only the in-frame ones, with some missing. The sample consists of about 410,000 clones, 11% to 15% of them appearing once. The sample was naive CD4+ T cells from blood. This TCR was sampled from a man aged 30 to 45 in good health.

The chain's CDR3 is CASSSSTDTQYF. DNA for the CDR3: TGTGCCAGCAGCTCCAGCACAGATACGCAGTATTTT. The genes are TRBV7-2 and TRBJ2-3, with D unclear. Germline V CDR1 and CDR2: SGHTA, FQGNSA. The V gene lost 4 bases and the J gene lost 0 bases, with 2 bases spanning the gap. The CDR3 is 12 residues long.